A single sample gave rise to the 22 T cell receptor beta chains below, sequenced in a study of control samples from healthy donors and cancer patients. Method: immunoSEQ multiplex PCR; TCRdb's copy keeps in-frame clones and lacks some. The sample consists of roughly 170,000 clones, approximately 92% of them appearing once. Sample: blood. Every receptor here comes from an older woman in good health.

The chain has TRBV20-1 and TRBJ1-2, with D possibly TRBD1 on 5 matching bases. CDR3 size: 14 residues. V lost 3 bases to trimming and J lost 2 bases, with 13 bases between them. Germline-derived CDR1 and CDR2 are DFQATT and SNEGSKA (reference sequence). CDR3 nucleotides: TGCAGTGCTAGTGTGGTTGGGGCCAACTATGGCTACACCTTC. This gives the protein CSASVVGANYGYTF.

The genes are TRBV6-2 or TRBV6-3 and TRBJ1-1; D perhaps matches TRBD1 (6 bases). V gave up 2 bases and J gave up 9 bases, with 16 bases separating them. This CDR3 region has 14 residues. Germline V CDR1 and CDR2: MNHEY, SVGEGT. CDR3 DNA sequence: TGTGCCAGCAGTTACCAACAGGGATTGGTAAAAGCTTTCTTT. It encodes CASSYQQGLVKAFF.

The chain links TRBV5-1 to TRBJ2-5; D possibly corresponds to TRBD2 (5 bases). The CDR3 runs to 15 residues. The V end lost 0 bases, the J end lost 5 bases, and 14 bases lay between the germline ends. In germline, CDR1 is SGHRS, CDR2 YFSETQ. The CDR3, as DNA: TGCGCCAGCAGCTTGGTTCCGGGGATGACGGAGACCCAGTACTTC. Translation gives CASSLVPGMTETQYF.

A single count supports this clone. The chain combines TRBV19 with TRBJ1-1; D ambiguous. Trimming cost V 5 bases and J 1 base, with 8 bases left between them. The CDR3 totals 13 residues. The V gene's germline CDR1 is LNHDA and CDR2 SQIVND (reference sequence). The CDR3 sequence: CASSPQWNTEAFF. The DNA for the CDR3 is TGTGCCAGTAGTCCCCAGTGGAACACTGAAGCTTTCTTT.

The rearrangement uses TRBV6-5 and TRBJ2-1; D remains unclear. The CDR3 loop spans 13 amino acids. CDR1 is MNHEY and CDR2 is SVGAGI in the germline V gene. V gave up 4 bases and J gave up 6 bases, with 10 bases separating them. The CDR3 loop is CASSSYYINEQFF. In DNA, the CDR3 is TGTGCCAGCAGTTCGTACTACATCAATGAGCAGTTCTTC.

The V and J genes are TRBV7-6 and TRBJ1-6; 7 bases match TRBD1. CDR3 length equals 15 residues. Trimming removed 1 base from V and 7 bases from J; junction bases left unmatched: 4. CDR1 SGHVS and CDR2 FNYEAQ come from the germline V gene. The CDR3: CASSLGRQGNSPLHF. In DNA, the CDR3 is TGTGCCAGCAGCTTAGGTCGACAGGGAAATTCACCCCTCCACTTT.

The V and J genes are TRBV7-9 and TRBJ1-6; 7 bases match TRBD1. With 5 bases clipped from V and 0 bases from J, the junction kept 7 bases outside the gene matches. Germline CDR1 and CDR2: SEHNR and FQNEAQ (reference sequence). The CDR3 spans 17 residues. The CDR3 sequence is CASSGGQKSSYNSPLHF. CDR3 in DNA: TGTGCCAGCAGCGGGGGACAGAAAAGCTCCTATAATTCACCCCTCCACTTT.

This chain connects TRBV19 to TRBJ1-4, with D tentatively TRBD1 (6 bases). This CDR3 contains 16 residues. Trimming removed 1 base at V and 4 bases at J, with 13 bases between. Looked up from germline, CDR1 is LNHDA and CDR2 is SQIVND (reference sequence). The CDR3, as DNA: TGTGCCAGTAGTATAGCAGTGACAGGTTTTAATGAAAAACTGTTTTTT. Its translation: CASSIAVTGFNEKLFF.

The V and J genes are TRBV7-9 and TRBJ1-1; TRBD1 is a possible D gene (5 bases). The CDR3 has 14 residues. V lost 3 bases, J lost 4 bases, and 12 bases lay in between. Germline V CDR1 and CDR2: SEHNR, FQNEAQ (reference sequence). The CDR3, as DNA: TGTGCCAGCAGCTTGTCGAGGGGAAGCACTGAAGCTTTCTTT. Translation gives CASSLSRGSTEAFF.

CDR3 protein: CASSQAALSGGPYNEQFF. The CDR3 nucleotides are TGCGCCAGCAGCCAAGCAGCCCTAAGCGGGGGGCCCTACAATGAGCAGTTCTTC. This chain connects TRBV4-3 to TRBJ2-1; 9 bases agree with TRBD2. CDR1 and CDR2 (germline): LGHNA, YSLEER. There are 18 residues in the CDR3. V lost 1 base, J lost 2 bases, and 9 bases stayed unmatched.

This chain uses TRBV3-1 (or the pseudogene TRBV3-2) with TRBJ1-1, with a possible D match to TRBD1 (5 bases). Trimming cost V 5 bases and J 6 bases, with 13 bases left between them. The V gene's germline CDR1 is LGHDT and CDR2 YNNKEL (reference sequence). There are 13 residues in the CDR3. The CDR3 DNA is TGTGCCAGCAGCACCGGGGGGGTGGCTGAAGCTTTCTTT. This encodes CASSTGGVAEAFF.

This clone was picked up a small number of times. CDR3 residues: CASSVGREQGQQFF. The CDR3 DNA sequence: TGTGCCAGCAGCGTAGGAAGGGAGCAGGGTCAACAGTTCTTC. The V call is TRBV9, the J call TRBJ2-1, with D perhaps given as TRBD1 or TRBD2 (5 bases each). Germline V gene data show CDR1 as SGDLS and CDR2 as YYNGEE. Trimming removed 0 bases from V and 13 bases from J, with 17 bases in between. The CDR3 is made up of 14 amino acids.

This chain uses TRBV6-2 or TRBV6-3 with TRBJ2-7, with 8 bases identical to TRBD1. The junction had 11 bases not matched to a gene; V was cut back by 4 bases and J by 0 bases. Germline lookup yields CDR1 MNHEY and CDR2 SVGEGT. The CDR3 sequence is 17 residues long. CDR3 DNA: TGTGCCAGCAGTTCCGGAGCACAGGGGGTTTACTCCTACGAGCAGTACTTC. Translation gives CASSSGAQGVYSYEQYF.

CDR3 region: CASSRDSGTNEKLFF. In DNA form, the CDR3 reads TGCGCCAGCAGCAGGGATTCGGGAACTAATGAAAAACTGTTTTTT. The rearrangement links TRBV5-1 to TRBJ1-4; D is unclear. The CDR3 has 15 amino acids. Per the germline V gene, CDR1 is SGHRS and CDR2 is YFSETQ. Trimming stripped 4 bases from V and 1 base from J, with 11 bases between.

V gene TRBV29-1 combines with J gene TRBJ1-2; TRBD1 agrees at 7 bases. The CDR3 extends over 12 amino acids. The ends lost 7 bases at V and 4 bases at J; junction bases unmatched: 6. The V gene's germline CDR1 is SQVTM and CDR2 ANQGSEA. This CDR3 is CSAQGQLYGYTF. In DNA, the CDR3 is TGCAGCGCCCAGGGACAGCTCTATGGCTACACCTTC.

To note about this clone: Other DNA sequences in this specimen translate into the identical CDR3. This chain joins TRBV27 and TRBJ2-2; D is undetermined. V shed 1 base and J shed 0 bases, with 18 bases lying between them. The CDR3 contains 19 residues. Germline-derived CDR1 and CDR2 are MNHEY and SMNVEV (reference sequence). The CDR3 sequence: CASSLFSPWGFSNTGELFF. Written as DNA, the CDR3 is TGTGCCAGCAGTTTATTCTCCCCTTGGGGATTCTCGAACACCGGGGAGCTGTTTTTT.

The chain links TRBV7-8 to TRBJ2-1; D gene uncertain. Trimming removed 3 bases from V and 4 bases from J, with 10 bases in between. Germline V lookup: CDR1 SGHVS, CDR2 FQNEAQ. The CDR3 covers 14 residues. The CDR3: CASSFHTSYNEQFF. The CDR3 coding sequence is TGTGCCAGCAGCTTTCATACGTCGTACAATGAGCAGTTCTTC.

V and J are TRBV10-3 and TRBJ1-4; 12 bases line up with TRBD1. Germline CDR1 ENHRY, CDR2 SYGVKD. Germline trimming cut 3 bases from V and 7 bases from J; bases unmatched to any gene: 15. The CDR3 loop spans 19 amino acids. The CDR3 is CAISDTRGQGAFFGEKLFF. The CDR3 DNA is TGTGCCATCAGTGATACCCGGGGACAGGGGGCTTTCTTTGGTGAAAAACTGTTTTTT.

J is TRBJ2-3 and V is TRBV6-2 or TRBV6-3, with TRBD1 identical over 7 bases. Germline V gives CDR1 MNHEY, CDR2 SVGEGT. The CDR3 has 17 amino acids. V gave up 5 bases and J gave up 3 bases; unmatched junction bases: 14. CDR3 in amino acids: CASSLHRGGLGTDTQYF. The CDR3 bases are TGTGCCAGCAGTCTCCACCGAGGGGGCCTAGGAACAGATACGCAGTATTTT.

In DNA form, the CDR3 reads TGTGCCAGCAGCCTCCGGCTAGAGCGTTACAATGAGCAGTTCTTC. Its translation: CASSLRLERYNEQFF. The rearrangement uses TRBV9 and TRBJ2-1; D remains unclear. V was clipped by 4 bases and J by 4 bases, with 15 bases between them. Germline CDR1 SGDLS, CDR2 YYNGEE. The CDR3 has 15 amino acids.

This rearrangement joins TRBV19 to TRBJ2-1; 8 bases align to TRBD2. Germline V gene lookup returns CDR1 LNHDA and CDR2 SQIVND (reference sequence). Losses at the gene ends were 5 bases for V and 9 bases for J; bases not matched to a gene: 9. The CDR3 sequence is 14 residues long. The CDR3 loop reads CASSGQRGFGEQFF. CDR3 bases: TGTGCCAGTAGTGGCCAGCGGGGGTTTGGTGAGCAGTTCTTC.

The chain carries TRBV6-6 and TRBJ1-4, with unresolved D. V was clipped by 7 bases and J by 4 bases, with 13 bases between them. Looked up from germline, CDR1 is MNHNY and CDR2 is SVGAGI (reference sequence). The CDR3 has 14 amino acids. The CDR3 bases are TGTGCCAGCACCCTGACAAGTATTAATGAAAAACTGTTTTTT. Translating it yields CASTLTSINEKLFF.